One and the same sample provided the 27 T cell receptor beta chains below, sequenced in a study of T-cell reconstitution after alpha-beta-depleted transplantation in children. TCRbeta library construction was performed incorporating unique molecular identifiers. TCRdb processed the PCR reads anew with MiXCR; each CDR3 protein has one entry. The sample lists approximately 980,000 distinct CDR3 sequences; around 30% were seen once. The sequencing used PBMCs, mostly from graft donor cells, collected 360 days after TCRalphabeta/CD19-depleted stem cell transplant. The source of these receptors is a boy less than two years old who had a stem cell transplant for SCID, so the T cells may come from the graft donor.

This clonotype was found a few times. The chain carries TRBV4-2 and TRBJ2-3; D call uncertain. Trimming stripped 4 bases from V and 2 bases from J, with 13 bases between. CDR3 length: 15 amino acids. Germline loops: CDR1 LGHNA, CDR2 YNFKEQ. CDR3 protein: CASSRSETLTDTQYF. The CDR3, as DNA: TGTGCCAGCAGCCGGAGTGAGACCCTCACAGATACGCAGTATTTT.

This clonotype has more than one count but fewer than ten. The V gene is TRBV29-1, the J gene TRBJ2-4; 8 nucleotides agree with TRBD1. CDR1 SQVTM and CDR2 ANQGSEA come from the germline V gene. J lost 12 bases, V lost 3 bases, and 7 bases had no gene match. The CDR3 length is 12 residues. In DNA, the CDR3 is TGCAGCGTTGAGGTCAGGGGGCGGAATCAGTACTTC. Translated, it gives CSVEVRGRNQYF.

There are a few counts of this clonotype. The chain joins TRBV29-1 to TRBJ2-7, with D perhaps given as TRBD1 or TRBD2 (5 bases each). V lost 6 bases and J 7 bases, leaving 16 bases between the germline ends. The germline CDR1 and CDR2 sequences are SQVTM and ANQGSEA. CDR3 size: 12 residues. The CDR3 region has the DNA TGCAGCGTGGCCTGGGACCCCCAGGAGCAGTACTTC. Translating it yields CSVAWDPQEQYF.

The CDR3 reads CASSAVVPWGTDTQYF. CDR3 sequence (DNA): TGTGCCAGCAGTGCGGTGGTTCCTTGGGGCACAGATACGCAGTATTTT. The genes are TRBV2 and TRBJ2-3, with D hard to call. Trimming removed 4 bases from V and 1 base from J, with 15 bases in between. From germline, CDR1 is SNHLY and CDR2 FYNNEI. The CDR3 consists of 16 residues.

This chain links TRBV4-1 with TRBJ1-5; 10 bases match TRBD1. Losses at the gene ends were 1 base for V and 3 bases for J; bases not matched to a gene: 3. Germline values: CDR1 MGHRA, CDR2 YSYEKL. CDR3 length: 16 amino acids. The CDR3 here is CASSQVGTGDNQPQHF. The CDR3 coding sequence is TGCGCCAGCAGCCAAGTCGGGACAGGGGACAATCAGCCCCAGCATTTT.

The chain is built from TRBV6-2 or TRBV6-3 and TRBJ1-1; D is undetermined. This CDR3 region has 15 residues. Germline V lookup: CDR1 MNHEY, CDR2 SVGEGT. The V and J ends lost 2 bases and 5 bases respectively, with 15 bases between them. This chain's CDR3 is CASSYMSPARTEAFF. CDR3 in DNA: TGTGCCAGCAGTTACATGAGCCCGGCGCGGACTGAAGCTTTCTTT.

This clonotype was seen a handful of times. The chain carries TRBV4-1 and TRBJ2-7, with D unclear. Germline CDR1 and CDR2: MGHRA and YSYEKL. The CDR3 runs to 15 residues. Trimming took off 4 bases at V and 0 bases at J, with 13 bases between the two ends. The CDR3 sequence: CASSPSASSSYEQYF. CDR3 coding DNA: TGCGCCAGCAGCCCCTCCGCCTCGAGCTCCTACGAGCAGTACTTC.

The rearrangement joins TRBV12-3 or TRBV12-4 to TRBJ2-2; D gene unclear. V dropped 6 bases and J dropped 6 bases, with 17 bases sitting between them. This CDR3 region has 15 residues. The CDR3 nucleotides are TGTGCCAGCAGCCCACCATCGACACGGCCCGGGGAGCTGTTTTTT. It codes for CASSPPSTRPGELFF.

The CDR3 sequence is CASSLAPSGPYEQYF. CDR3 sequence (DNA): TGTGCCAGCAGTTTGGCCCCTAGCGGTCCCTACGAGCAGTACTTC. The chain is built from TRBV27 and TRBJ2-7; 7 bases align to TRBD2. CDR1 MNHEY and CDR2 SMNVEV come from the germline V gene (reference sequence). CDR3 length: 15 amino acids. Losses at the gene ends were 3 bases for V and 2 bases for J; bases not matched to a gene: 7.

This clonotype appeared a few times. V usage is TRBV12-3 or TRBV12-4 and J usage is TRBJ2-3; D is perhaps TRBD1 (6 bases). Trimming shortened V by 6 bases and J by 0 bases, and 13 bases separated the two germline ends. The CDR3 loop spans 15 amino acids. In DNA, the CDR3 is TGTGCCAGCAGACCCGGGACACTTAGCACAGATACGCAGTATTTT. Its protein product is CASRPGTLSTDTQYF.

V is TRBV5-1 and J is TRBJ2-5; a possible D gene is TRBD1 (6 bases). The CDR3 has 14 amino acids. In germline, CDR1 is SGHRS, CDR2 YFSETQ. The V and J ends lost 1 base and 5 bases respectively, with 12 bases between them. The CDR3 loop is CASSLLVGAETQYF. Here the CDR3 DNA reads TGCGCCAGCAGCTTGCTTGTGGGGGCGGAGACCCAGTACTTC.

This clonotype appeared a few times. This chain links TRBV18 with TRBJ2-1; D possibly corresponds to TRBD1 (6 bases). Germline CDR1 is KGHSH and CDR2 is LQKENI. V gave up 0 bases and J gave up 2 bases, with 8 bases separating them. This CDR3 region has 15 residues. CDR3 bases: TGTGCCAGCTCACCACCGACAGGCCCCTACAATGAGCAGTTCTTC. Translated: CASSPPTGPYNEQFF.

In this sample, this clonotype turned up a few times. The chain combines TRBV28 with TRBJ2-1; D is unclear. Trimming pared 1 base from V and 0 bases from J, leaving 10 bases between. The V gene's germline CDR1 is MDHEN and CDR2 SYDVKM. The CDR3 is 16 residues long. The CDR3 loop reads CASSLFTGSSYNEQFF. In nucleotides, the CDR3 is TGTGCCAGCAGTTTATTTACGGGCAGCTCCTACAATGAGCAGTTCTTC. Variable domain in full (rest from reference TRBV28 and TRBJ2-1): DVKVTQSSRYLVKRTGEKVFLECVQDMDHENMFWYRQDPGLGLRLIYFSYDVKMKEKGDIPEGYSVSREKKERFSLILESASTNQTSMYLCASSLFTGSSYNEQFFGPGTRLTVL.

The V call is TRBV3-1, the J call TRBJ2-1; maybe TRBD1 (6 bases). Germline CDR1 is LGHDT and CDR2 is YNNKEL (reference sequence). The ends were cut back, 4 bases at V and 5 bases at J, with 9 bases in the middle. The CDR3 is made up of 13 amino acids. The CDR3 region is CASSPTGNNEQFF. Written as DNA, the CDR3 is TGTGCCAGCAGCCCGACAGGAAACAATGAGCAGTTCTTC.

The gene calls are TRBV15 and TRBJ1-5; D uncertain. Trimming left V 8 bases short and J 5 bases short, with 13 bases between. Germline-derived CDR1 and CDR2 are LNHNV and YYDKDF (reference sequence). The CDR3 has 13 amino acids. The CDR3 region is CATARRVDQPQHF. CDR3 in DNA: TGTGCCACCGCTCGGAGGGTGGATCAGCCCCAGCATTTT.

This sequence joins TRBV20-1 and TRBJ2-7, with 8 bases aligning to TRBD1. The CDR3 loop spans 15 amino acids. V dropped 1 base and J dropped 2; count of bases not matched to a gene: 7. Germline V gene sequence: CDR1 DFQATT, CDR2 SNEGSKA (reference sequence). The CDR3 DNA sequence: TGCAGTGCTAGAGTGCCCGGGACAGGTACCTACGAGCAGTACTTC. This translates into CSARVPGTGTYEQYF.

A few counts support this clonotype. This CDR3 reads CSARGQGLNSYEQYF. For the CDR3, the DNA is TGCAGTGCTAGAGGACAGGGCCTTAACTCCTACGAGCAGTACTTC. The chain employs TRBV20-1 and TRBJ2-7, with TRBD1 matching 7 bases. CDR3 size: 15 residues. Germline-derived CDR1 and CDR2 are DFQATT and SNEGSKA (reference sequence). The junction had 6 bases not matched to a gene; V was cut back by 1 base and J by 0 bases.

The gene calls are TRBV4-3 and TRBJ2-3; 8 positions agree with TRBD1. The CDR3 contains 16 residues. Germline V lookup: CDR1 LGHNA, CDR2 YSLEER. V trimming: 3 bases; J trimming: 3 bases; junction bases outside the gene matches: 8. In nucleotides, the CDR3 is TGCGCCAGCAGCCAGGTTAAGACAGGGGCGACAGATACGCAGTATTTT. It yields the protein CASSQVKTGATDTQYF.

The V call is TRBV27, the J call TRBJ2-3, with TRBD1 as a possible D gene (5 bases). The CDR3 is 13 amino acids. The ends were cut back, 4 bases at V and 6 bases at J, with 11 bases in the middle. Germline assignment: CDR1 MNHEY and CDR2 SMNVEV (reference sequence). This chain's CDR3 is CASSSTRADTQYF. In nucleotides, the CDR3 is TGTGCCAGCAGTTCCACCAGGGCCGATACGCAGTATTTT.

This clonotype was recorded a few times. This rearrangement joins TRBV6-1 to TRBJ2-3; 9 bases are a match to TRBD2. V gave up 5 bases and J gave up 3 bases; unmatched junction bases: 9. This CDR3 contains 16 residues. Germline V gene sequence: CDR1 MNHNS, CDR2 SASEGT. The DNA of the CDR3 is TGTGCCAGCAGTCCCCGAGGCGGGGGGGCTACAGATACGCAGTATTTT. The encoded protein is CASSPRGGGATDTQYF.

This chain connects TRBV10-3 to TRBJ2-7; D tentatively fits TRBD1 or TRBD2 (7 bases each). Looked up from germline, CDR1 is ENHRY and CDR2 is SYGVKD. V dropped 3 bases and J dropped 4 bases, with 10 bases sitting between them. The CDR3 sequence is 13 residues long. In nucleotides, the CDR3 is TGTGCCATCAGTGATCAGGGGGGGTACGAGCAGTACTTC. This codes for CAISDQGGYEQYF.

This clonotype has a handful of counts. This sequence joins TRBV10-3 and TRBJ1-1; 7 bases fit TRBD1. The CDR3 consists of 14 residues. From germline, CDR1 is ENHRY and CDR2 SYGVKD. V was clipped by 8 bases and J by 1 base; unmatched bases: 7. CDR3 sequence (DNA): TGTGCCATCCGACAGGGATTTGGGAACACTGAAGCTTTCTTT. It codes for CAIRQGFGNTEAFF.

The CDR3 DNA reads as TGTGCCAGCAGCTTAGATGGGTACAGGGGTTTCCCTGGGGCCAACGTCCTGACTTTC. It specifies CASSLDGYRGFPGANVLTF. The rearrangement uses TRBV11-2 and TRBJ2-6, with 7 bases identical to TRBD1. This CDR3 spans 19 amino acids. With V trimmed by 0 bases and J by 2 bases, 10 bases remained unmatched. CDR1 SGHAT and CDR2 FQNNGV come from the germline V gene.

This clonotype occurred a few times. This rearrangement joins TRBV7-9 to TRBJ2-2; 7 bases line up with TRBD1. After removal of 5 bases from V and 2 bases from J, the junction contained 8 bases not matched to a gene. The CDR3 runs to 16 residues. The germline V gene encodes CDR1 SEHNR and CDR2 FQNEAQ (reference sequence). In DNA form, the CDR3 reads TGTGCCAGCAGCCCAATTACAGGGGTTAACACCGGGGAGCTGTTTTTT. Its translation: CASSPITGVNTGELFF.

This clonotype was seen once. The chain combines TRBV6-2 or TRBV6-3 with TRBJ2-5, with D perhaps matching TRBD2 (5 bases). Deletions cut 3 bases from V and 5 bases from J, with 19 bases between. The germline V gene has CDR1 MNHEY and CDR2 SVGEGT. CDR3 size: 16 residues. This CDR3 reads CASSYVGARAWETQYF. CDR3 in DNA: TGTGCCAGCAGTTATGTGGGCGCGAGGGCTTGGGAGACCCAGTACTTC.

The chain couples TRBV12-3 or TRBV12-4 to TRBJ1-1; a weak D match, TRBD1 (6 bases). Trimming stripped 5 bases from V and 8 bases from J, with 12 bases between. This CDR3 spans 12 amino acids. The CDR3, as DNA: TGTGCCAGCAGTGGGGGGCGGGAGGAAGCTTTCTTT. It specifies CASSGGREEAFF.

J is TRBJ2-2 and V is TRBV7-2; D is uncertain. The V gene lost 2 bases and the J gene lost 4 bases, with 5 bases spanning the gap. This CDR3 has 13 amino acids. Germline CDR1 is SGHTA and CDR2 is FQGNSA. The CDR3: CASSLPLTGELFF. The CDR3 DNA is TGTGCCAGCAGCTTACCCCTCACCGGGGAGCTGTTTTTT.